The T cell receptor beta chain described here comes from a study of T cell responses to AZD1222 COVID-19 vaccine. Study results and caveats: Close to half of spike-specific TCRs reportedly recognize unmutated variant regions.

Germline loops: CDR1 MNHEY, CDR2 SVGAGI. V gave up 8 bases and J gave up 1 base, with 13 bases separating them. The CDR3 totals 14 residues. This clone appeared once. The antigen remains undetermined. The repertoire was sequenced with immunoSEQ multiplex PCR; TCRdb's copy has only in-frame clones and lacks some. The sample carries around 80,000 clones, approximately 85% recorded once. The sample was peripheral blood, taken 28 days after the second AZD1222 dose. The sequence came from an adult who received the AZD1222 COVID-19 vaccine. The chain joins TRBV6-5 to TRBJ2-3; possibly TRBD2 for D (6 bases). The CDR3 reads CASHLWGGTDTQYF. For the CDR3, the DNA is TGTGCCAGCCACCTGTGGGGGGGCACAGATACGCAGTATTTT.